This T cell receptor beta chain appears in the sequencing data of a study of blood T cells in healthy people across ages. Study-wide findings and caveats: Greater diversity and more naive CD4+ cells were seen in long-lived donors than in aged donors.

Then a second PCR, running about 7 to 11 cycles, was carried out with a sample-barcoded 5' primer and a J-beta primer mix. Using its own MiXCR run on the 5' RACE reads, TCRdb lists one record per CDR3 protein. The profile shows 1.2 million to 1.5 million distinct CDR3 sequences, roughly 40% of them singletons. Comment on this clonotype: No antigen is known for it.

This CDR3 has 13 residues. Per germline, CDR1 DFQATT and CDR2 SNEGSKA (reference sequence). With V trimmed by 3 bases and J by 8 bases, 7 bases remained unmatched. The sequenced sample consisted of blood. The clonotype was recovered from a woman aged 18-29 years in good health. This sequence joins TRBV20-1 and TRBJ2-1; 7 bases are a match to TRBD1. The CDR3, as DNA: TGCAGTGCTAGTTTGCCAGGGGGAGATGAGCAGTTCTTC. Its translation is CSASLPGGDEQFF.